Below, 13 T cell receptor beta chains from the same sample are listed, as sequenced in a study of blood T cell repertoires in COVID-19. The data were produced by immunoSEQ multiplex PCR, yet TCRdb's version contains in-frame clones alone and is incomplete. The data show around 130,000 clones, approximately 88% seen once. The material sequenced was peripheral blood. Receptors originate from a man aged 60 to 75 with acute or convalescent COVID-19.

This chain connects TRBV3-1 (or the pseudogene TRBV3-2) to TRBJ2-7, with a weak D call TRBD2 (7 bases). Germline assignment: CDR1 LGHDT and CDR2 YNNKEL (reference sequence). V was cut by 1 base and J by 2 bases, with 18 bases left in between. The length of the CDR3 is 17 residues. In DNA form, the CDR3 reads TGTGCCAGCAGCCAAGGAGTAGGGGGAGGGAACCCCTACGAGCAGTACTTC. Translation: CASSQGVGGGNPYEQYF.

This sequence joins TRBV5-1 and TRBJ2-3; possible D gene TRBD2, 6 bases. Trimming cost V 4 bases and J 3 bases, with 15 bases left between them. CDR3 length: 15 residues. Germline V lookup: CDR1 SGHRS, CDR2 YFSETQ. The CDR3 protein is CASSAQTSTTDTQYF. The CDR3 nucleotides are TGCGCCAGCAGCGCCCAGACTAGTACTACAGATACGCAGTATTTT.

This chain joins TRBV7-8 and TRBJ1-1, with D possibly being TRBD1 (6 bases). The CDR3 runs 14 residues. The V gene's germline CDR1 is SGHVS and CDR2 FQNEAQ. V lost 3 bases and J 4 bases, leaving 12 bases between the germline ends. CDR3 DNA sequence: TGTGCCAGCAGCTTTAGGGGGGGAGGCACTGAAGCTTTCTTT. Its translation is CASSFRGGGTEAFF. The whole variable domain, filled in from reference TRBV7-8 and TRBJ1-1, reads GAGVSQSPRYKVAKRGQDVALRCDPISGHVSLFWYQQALGQGPEFLTYFQNEAQLDKSGLPSDRFFAERPEGSVSTLKIQRTQQEDSAVYLCASSFRGGGTEAFFGQGTRLTVV.

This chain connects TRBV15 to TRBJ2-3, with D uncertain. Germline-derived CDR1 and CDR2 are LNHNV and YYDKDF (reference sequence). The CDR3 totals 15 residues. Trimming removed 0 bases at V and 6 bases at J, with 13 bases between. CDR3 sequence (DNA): TGTGCCACCAGCAGAGACATTGGTCCTAGGGATACGCAGTATTTT. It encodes CATSRDIGPRDTQYF.

The DNA for the CDR3 is TGTGCCAGCAGCTTTATGGGGCAGAGTAATGAAAAACTGTTTTTT. It codes for CASSFMGQSNEKLFF. The V call is TRBV7-6, the J call TRBJ1-4, with D possibly matching TRBD1 (5 bases). Trimming left V 3 bases short and J 4 bases short, with 12 bases between. Germline loops: CDR1 SGHVS, CDR2 FNYEAQ. There are 15 residues in the CDR3. Full variable domain (outside the CDR3, taken from reference TRBV7-6 and TRBJ1-4): GAGVSQSPRYKVTKRGQDVALRCDPISGHVSLYWYRQALGQGPEFLTYFNYEAQQDKSGLPNDRFSAERPEGSISTLTIQRTEQRDSAMYRCASSFMGQSNEKLFFGSGTQLSVL.

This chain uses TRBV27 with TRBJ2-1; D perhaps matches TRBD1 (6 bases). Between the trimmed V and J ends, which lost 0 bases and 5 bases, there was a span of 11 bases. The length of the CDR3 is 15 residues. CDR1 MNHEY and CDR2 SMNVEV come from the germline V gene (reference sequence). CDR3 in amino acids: CASSLSAGANNEQFF. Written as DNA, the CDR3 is TGTGCCAGCAGTTTATCTGCAGGGGCAAACAATGAGCAGTTCTTC.

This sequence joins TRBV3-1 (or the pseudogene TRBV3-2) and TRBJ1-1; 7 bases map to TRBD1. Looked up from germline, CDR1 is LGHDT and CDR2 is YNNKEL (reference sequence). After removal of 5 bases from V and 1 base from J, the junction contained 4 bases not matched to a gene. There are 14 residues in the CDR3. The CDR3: CASSGGTANTEAFF. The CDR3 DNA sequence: TGTGCCAGCAGCGGAGGGACAGCGAACACTGAAGCTTTCTTT.

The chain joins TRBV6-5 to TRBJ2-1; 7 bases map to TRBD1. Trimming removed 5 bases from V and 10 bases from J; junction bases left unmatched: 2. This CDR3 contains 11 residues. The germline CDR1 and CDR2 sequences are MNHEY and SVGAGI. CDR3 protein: CASSRGGEQFF. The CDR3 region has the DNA TGTGCCAGCAGTAGAGGGGGCGAGCAGTTCTTC.

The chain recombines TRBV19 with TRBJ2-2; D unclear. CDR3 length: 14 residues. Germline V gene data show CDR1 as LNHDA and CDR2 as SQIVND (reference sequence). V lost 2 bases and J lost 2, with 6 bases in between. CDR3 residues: CASSINRNTGELFF. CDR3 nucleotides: TGTGCCAGTAGTATAAACAGAAACACCGGGGAGCTGTTTTTT.

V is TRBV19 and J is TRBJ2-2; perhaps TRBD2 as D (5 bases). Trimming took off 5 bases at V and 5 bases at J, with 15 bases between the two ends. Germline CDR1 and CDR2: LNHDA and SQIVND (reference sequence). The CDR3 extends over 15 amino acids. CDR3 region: CASSPWTPTTGELFF. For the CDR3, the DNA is TGTGCCAGTAGTCCTTGGACTCCGACGACCGGGGAGCTGTTTTTT.

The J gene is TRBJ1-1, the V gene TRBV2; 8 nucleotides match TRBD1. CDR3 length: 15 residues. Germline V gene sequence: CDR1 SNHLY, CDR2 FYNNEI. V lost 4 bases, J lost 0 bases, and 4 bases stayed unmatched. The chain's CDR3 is CASSGAGGLNTEAFF. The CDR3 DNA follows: TGTGCCAGCAGTGGTGCAGGGGGCCTGAACACTGAAGCTTTCTTT.

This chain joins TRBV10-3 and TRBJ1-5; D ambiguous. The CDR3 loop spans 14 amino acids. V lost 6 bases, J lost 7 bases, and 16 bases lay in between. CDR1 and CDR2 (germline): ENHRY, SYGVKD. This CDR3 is CAISPLPSPQPQHF. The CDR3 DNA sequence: TGTGCCATCAGCCCACTACCGTCTCCGCAGCCCCAGCATTTT.

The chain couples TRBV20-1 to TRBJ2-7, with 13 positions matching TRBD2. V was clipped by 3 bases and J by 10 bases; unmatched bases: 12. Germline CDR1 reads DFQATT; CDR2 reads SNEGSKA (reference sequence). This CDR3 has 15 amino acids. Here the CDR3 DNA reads TGCAGTGCTAGTTCCGGGACTAGCGGGATACGGGGACAGTACTTC. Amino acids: CSASSGTSGIRGQYF.